This TCR beta chain was recovered during a study of cytomegalovirus exposure and HLA in healthy donors. Primers included in the PCR were 60 Vbeta and 13 Jbeta primers. The protocol was immunoSEQ multiplex PCR, while the TCRdb copy is restricted to in-frame clones and leaves out a portion. The top ten hold 2.5% to 3.5% of the sample, which has about 140,000 clones, 65% to 80% seen once. With respect to this clone: What it binds is unknown.

General observations from the study: Trimming of TCR beta V- and J-genes showed a link, identified in a later analysis, to a missense DCLRE1C variant. Indistinguishable V segments such as TRBV6-2 and TRBV6-3 were excluded. What a later analysis showed was that several of the most significant clusters appeared linked to common viral pathogens.

CDR1 GTSNPN and CDR2 SVGIG come from the germline V gene (reference sequence). The ends were cut back, 4 bases at V and 1 base at J, with 7 bases in the middle. The CDR3 contains 12 residues. The chain carries TRBV30 and TRBJ1-1; D remains unclear. This TCR came from a male donor in good health and CMV-seronegative. Sequencing was done on a sample of PBMCs. The CDR3 region is CAWTGGNTEAFF. CDR3 sequence (DNA): TGTGCCTGGACCGGTGGGAACACTGAAGCTTTCTTT.